This T cell receptor (beta chain) was identified during a study of blood T cell repertoires in COVID-19. This CDR3 region has 13 residues. Trimming left V 5 bases short and J 1 base short, with 8 bases between. From germline, CDR1 is KGHSH and CDR2 LQKENI. Sequencing was performed with immunoSEQ multiplex PCR; in TCRdb, only in-frame clones are kept and a portion is missing. This table holds roughly 200,000 clones, approximately 78% found once. This TCR was sampled from a woman of 80 years or more with COVID-19, enrolled during active disease. The sequencing sample was made of peripheral blood. The rearrangement joins TRBV18 to TRBJ1-1, with a tentative D call TRBD1 (5 bases). CDR3 loop: CASSDSWNTEAFF. The CDR3 DNA reads as TGTGCCAGCTCAGACAGCTGGAACACTGAAGCTTTCTTT.